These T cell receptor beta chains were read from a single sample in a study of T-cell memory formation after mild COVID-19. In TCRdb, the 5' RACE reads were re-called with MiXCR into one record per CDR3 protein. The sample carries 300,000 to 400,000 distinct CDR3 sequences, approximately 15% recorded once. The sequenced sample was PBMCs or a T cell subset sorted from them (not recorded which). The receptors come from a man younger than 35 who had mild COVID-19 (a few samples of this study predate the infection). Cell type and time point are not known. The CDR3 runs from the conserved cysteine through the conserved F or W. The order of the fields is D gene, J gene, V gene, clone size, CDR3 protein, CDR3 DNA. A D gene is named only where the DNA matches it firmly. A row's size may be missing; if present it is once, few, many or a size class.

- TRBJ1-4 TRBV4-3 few CASSQDSTIEKLFF TGCGCCAGCAGCCAAGACAGTACTATCGAAAAACTGTTTTTT
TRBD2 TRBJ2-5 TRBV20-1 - CSARRTSGGFQETQYF TGCAGTGCTAGACGGACTAGCGGGGGGTTCCAAGAGACCCAGTACTTC
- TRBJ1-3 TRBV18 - CASSPGEGNTIYF TGTGCCAGCTCACCAGGGGAAGGAAACACCATATATTTT
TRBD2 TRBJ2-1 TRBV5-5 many CASSPSGGAGNEQFF TGTGCCAGCAGCCCCTCGGGGGGGGCCGGGAATGAGCAGTTCTTC
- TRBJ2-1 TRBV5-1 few CASSSLGYNEQFF TGCGCCAGCAGCTCCCTCGGATACAATGAGCAGTTCTTC
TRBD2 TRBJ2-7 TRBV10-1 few CASSRTAGGYEQYF TGCGCCAGCAGTCGGACAGCGGGGGGCTACGAGCAGTACTTC
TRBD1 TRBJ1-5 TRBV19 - CASSVTLQGAQPQHF TGTGCCAGTAGTGTGACCCTGCAGGGGGCTCAGCCCCAGCATTTT
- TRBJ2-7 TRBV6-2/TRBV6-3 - CASSYNPFYEQYF TGTGCCAGCAGTTACAACCCATTTTACGAGCAGTACTTC
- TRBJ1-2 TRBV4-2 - CASSQATGAYMGYTF TGTGCCAGCAGCCAAGCCACGGGGGCGTATATGGGCTACACCTTC
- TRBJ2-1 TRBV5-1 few CASSWQGNNEQFF TGCGCCAGCAGCTGGCAGGGAAACAATGAGCAGTTCTTC
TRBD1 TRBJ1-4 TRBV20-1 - CSARDRQGGGYTEKLFF TGCAGTGCTAGAGATAGACAGGGAGGGGGATATACAGAAAAACTGTTTTTT
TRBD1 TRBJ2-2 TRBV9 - CASSVVRGGAGGPGELFF TGTGCCAGCAGCGTAGTAAGAGGTGGGGCAGGGGGCCCCGGGGAGCTGTTTTTT